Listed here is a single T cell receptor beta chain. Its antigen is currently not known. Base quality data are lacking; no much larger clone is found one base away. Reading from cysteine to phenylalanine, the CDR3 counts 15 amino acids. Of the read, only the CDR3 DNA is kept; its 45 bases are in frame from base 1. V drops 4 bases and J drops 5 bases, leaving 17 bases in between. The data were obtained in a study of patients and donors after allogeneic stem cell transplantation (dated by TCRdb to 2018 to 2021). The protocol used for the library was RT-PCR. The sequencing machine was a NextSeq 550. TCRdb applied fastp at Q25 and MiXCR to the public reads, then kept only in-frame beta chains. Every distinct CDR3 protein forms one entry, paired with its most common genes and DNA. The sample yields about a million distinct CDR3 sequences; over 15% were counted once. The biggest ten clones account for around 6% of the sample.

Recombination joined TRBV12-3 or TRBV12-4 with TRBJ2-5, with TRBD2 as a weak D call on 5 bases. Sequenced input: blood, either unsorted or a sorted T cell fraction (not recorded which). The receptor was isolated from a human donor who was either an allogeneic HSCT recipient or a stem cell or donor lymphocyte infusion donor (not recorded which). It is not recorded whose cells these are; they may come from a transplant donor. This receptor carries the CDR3 CASSSGLEGHETQYF. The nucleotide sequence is TGTGCCAGCAGTTCCGGACTTGAGGGCCATGAGACCCAGTACTTC.